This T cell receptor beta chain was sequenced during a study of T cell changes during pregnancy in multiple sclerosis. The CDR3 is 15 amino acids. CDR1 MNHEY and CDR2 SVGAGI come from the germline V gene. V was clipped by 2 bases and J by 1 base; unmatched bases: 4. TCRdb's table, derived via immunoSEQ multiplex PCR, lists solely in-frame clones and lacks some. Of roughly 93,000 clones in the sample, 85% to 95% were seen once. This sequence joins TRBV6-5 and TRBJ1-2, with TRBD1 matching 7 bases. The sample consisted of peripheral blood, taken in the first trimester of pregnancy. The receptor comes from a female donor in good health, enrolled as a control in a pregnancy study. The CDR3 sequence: CASSYAGTDNYGYTF. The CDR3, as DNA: TGTGCCAGCAGTTACGCGGGGACAGATAACTATGGCTACACCTTC.